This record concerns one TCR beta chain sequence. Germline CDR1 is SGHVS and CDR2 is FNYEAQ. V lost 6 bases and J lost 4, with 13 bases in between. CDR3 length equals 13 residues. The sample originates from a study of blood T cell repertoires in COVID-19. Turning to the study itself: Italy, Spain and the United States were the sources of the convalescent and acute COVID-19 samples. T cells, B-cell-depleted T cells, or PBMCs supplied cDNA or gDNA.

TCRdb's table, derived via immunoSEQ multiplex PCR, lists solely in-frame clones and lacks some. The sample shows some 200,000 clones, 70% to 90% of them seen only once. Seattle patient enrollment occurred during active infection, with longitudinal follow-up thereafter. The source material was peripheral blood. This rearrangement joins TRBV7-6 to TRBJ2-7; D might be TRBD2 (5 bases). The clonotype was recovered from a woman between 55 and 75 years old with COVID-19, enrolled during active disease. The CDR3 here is CASSLGSGYEQYF. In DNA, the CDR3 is TGTGCCAGCAGTTTGGGGTCGGGGTACGAGCAGTACTTC. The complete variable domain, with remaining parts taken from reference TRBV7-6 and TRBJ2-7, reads GAGVSQSPRYKVTKRGQDVALRCDPISGHVSLYWYRQALGQGPEFLTYFNYEAQQDKSGLPNDRFSAERPEGSISTLTIQRTEQRDSAMYRCASSLGSGYEQYFGPGTRLTVT.